This is a list of T cell receptor beta chains from one sample in a study of T cell responses to AZD1222 COVID-19 vaccine. This table comes from immunoSEQ multiplex PCR, and its TCRdb copy is limited to in-frame clones, with some not included. The data hold approximately 130,000 clones, with 90% observed a single time. The source material was peripheral blood, sampled 28 days after the second dose of the MenACWY control vaccine. These receptors were obtained from an adult who received the MenACWY meningococcal vaccine as a control. Both conserved end residues are part of each CDR3.

j_call cdr3_length v_call cdr3_aa
TRBJ2-5 14 TRBV5-4 CASSQLGGKETQYF
TRBJ1-1 15 TRBV5-1 CASSLVSRADTEAFF
TRBJ1-3 14 TRBV28 CASSRDRAGNTIYF
TRBJ2-6 17 TRBV28 CASSLSKPGGGANVLTF
TRBJ2-3 16 TRBV7-9 CASSLAAWTGTDTQYF
TRBJ1-1 15 TRBV11-1 CASSLINGLGLEAFF
TRBJ1-2 12 TRBV2 CASRGTNYGYTF
TRBJ2-5 13 TRBV7-9 CASSRPRMETQYF
TRBJ2-2 17 TRBV4-2 CASSASSLAGSTGELFF
TRBJ2-7 13 TRBV6-1 CASSERPHYEQYF
TRBJ2-5 16 TRBV5-4 CASSIGTSSGGETQYF
TRBJ1-3 15 TRBV2 CASSEDGGRGNTIYF
TRBJ2-1 13 TRBV4-3 CASSQVFPGSQFF
TRBJ1-6 15 TRBV7-2 CASSSLPRVNSPLHF
TRBJ1-6 15 TRBV6-2/TRBV6-3 CASSYETGLYSPLHF
TRBJ2-1 12 TRBV11-3 CASSLGAGEQFF
TRBJ2-5 15 TRBV4-1 CASSQRDRGKETQYF
TRBJ2-3 13 TRBV6-1 CASTHGGRDTQYF
TRBJ1-5 15 TRBV27 CASSLYDRVGQPQHF
TRBJ1-1 14 TRBV15 CATSREGLNTEAFF
TRBJ2-1 16 TRBV14 CASSPRGVGSYNEQFF
TRBJ2-3 15 TRBV5-1 CASSLEPDGTDTQYF
TRBJ2-1 15 TRBV10-3 CAISPTSGGRNEQFF
TRBJ1-2 13 TRBV5-5 CASSLGQIYGYTF
TRBJ2-7 17 TRBV11-2 CASSLVGQALNSHEQYF
TRBJ2-2 16 TRBV7-6 CASSLGNRGTTGELFF
TRBJ2-3 16 TRBV11-2 CASSYPQGGGPDTQYF
TRBJ2-1 13 TRBV5-4 CASSSKVGPEQFF
TRBJ2-5 19 TRBV4-2 CASSQRWTSGGQIQETQYF
TRBJ1-4 15 TRBV10-3 CAIRQDRAGNEKLFF
TRBJ1-4 14 TRBV10-3 CAISELGLNEKLFF
TRBJ1-2 17 TRBV2 CASSGPGQGYSYYGYTF
TRBJ2-2 16 TRBV14 CASSQDPVIGAGELFF
TRBJ2-1 13 TRBV7-2 CASSSSSYNEQFF
TRBJ1-6 17 TRBV14 CASSQGQGNYYNSPLHF
TRBJ1-1 14 TRBV5-1 CASSLADVNTEAFF
TRBJ2-3 15 TRBV7-9 CASSRLAGRTDTQYF
TRBJ1-6 13 TRBV2 CASTGTVNSPLHF
TRBJ2-5 11 TRBV7-2 CASTFSGTQYF
TRBJ2-5 12 TRBV18 CASSLVQETQYF
TRBJ2-7 13 TRBV25-1 CASSESGGDEQYF
TRBJ2-2 13 TRBV24-1 CATSRGGAGELFF
TRBJ2-2 13 TRBV13 CASSLSVTGELFF
TRBJ2-4 15 TRBV29-1 CSVIRDTVAKNIQYF
TRBJ2-5 13 TRBV5-4 CASSSGWDETQYF
TRBJ2-3 13 TRBV5-1 CASSFDSTDTQYF